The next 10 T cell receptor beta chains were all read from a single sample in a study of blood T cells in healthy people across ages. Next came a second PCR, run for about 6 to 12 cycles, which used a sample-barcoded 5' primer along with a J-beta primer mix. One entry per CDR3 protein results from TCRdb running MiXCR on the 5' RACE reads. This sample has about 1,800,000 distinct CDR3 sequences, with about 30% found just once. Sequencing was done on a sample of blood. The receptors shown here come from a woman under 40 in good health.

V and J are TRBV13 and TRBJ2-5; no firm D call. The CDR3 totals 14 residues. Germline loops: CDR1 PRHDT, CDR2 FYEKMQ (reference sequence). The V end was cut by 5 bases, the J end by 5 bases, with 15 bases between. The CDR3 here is CASSPPYALETQYF. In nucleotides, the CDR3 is TGTGCCAGCAGCCCACCTTACGCGTTGGAGACCCAGTACTTC.

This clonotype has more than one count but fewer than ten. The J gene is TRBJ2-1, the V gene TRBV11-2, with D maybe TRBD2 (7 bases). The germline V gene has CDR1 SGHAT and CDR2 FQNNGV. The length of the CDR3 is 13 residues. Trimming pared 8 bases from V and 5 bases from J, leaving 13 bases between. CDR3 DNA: TGTGCCAGCTCCGGGGGGCCGGACAATGAGCAGTTCTTC. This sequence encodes CASSGGPDNEQFF.

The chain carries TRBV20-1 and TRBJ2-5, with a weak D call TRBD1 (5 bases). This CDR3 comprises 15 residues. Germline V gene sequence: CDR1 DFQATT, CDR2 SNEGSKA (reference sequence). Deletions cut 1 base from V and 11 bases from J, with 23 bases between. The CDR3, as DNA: TGCAGTGCTAGAGTGCAGGGAAGCTCCTACAATAAGCAGTACTTC. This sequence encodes CSARVQGSSYNKQYF.

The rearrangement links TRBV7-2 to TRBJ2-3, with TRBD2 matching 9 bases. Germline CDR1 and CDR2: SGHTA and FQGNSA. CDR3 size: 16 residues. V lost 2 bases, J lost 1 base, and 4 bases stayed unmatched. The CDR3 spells CASSLQREVGTDTQYF. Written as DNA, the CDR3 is TGTGCCAGCAGCTTACAGCGGGAGGTTGGCACAGATACGCAGTATTTT.

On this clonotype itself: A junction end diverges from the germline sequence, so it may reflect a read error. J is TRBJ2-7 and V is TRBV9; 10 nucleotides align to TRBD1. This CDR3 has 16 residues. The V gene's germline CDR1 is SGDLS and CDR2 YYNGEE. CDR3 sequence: CAGSVAPGQGRDEQYF. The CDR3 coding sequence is TGTGCCGGCAGCGTGGCCCCGGGACAGGGGAGAGACGAGCAGTACTTC.

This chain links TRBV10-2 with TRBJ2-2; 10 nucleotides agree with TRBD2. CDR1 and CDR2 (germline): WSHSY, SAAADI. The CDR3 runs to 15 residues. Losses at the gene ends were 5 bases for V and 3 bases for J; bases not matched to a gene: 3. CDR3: CASSLAGDYTGELFF. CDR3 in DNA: TGCGCCAGCAGTCTAGCGGGGGACTACACCGGGGAGCTGTTTTTT.

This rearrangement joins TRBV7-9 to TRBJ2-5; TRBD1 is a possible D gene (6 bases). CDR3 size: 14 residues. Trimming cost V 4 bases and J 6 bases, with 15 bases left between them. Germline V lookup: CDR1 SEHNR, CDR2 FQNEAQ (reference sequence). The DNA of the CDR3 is TGTGCCAGCAGCTCCTCGGGATGGGGGCAGACCCAGTACTTC. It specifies CASSSSGWGQTQYF.

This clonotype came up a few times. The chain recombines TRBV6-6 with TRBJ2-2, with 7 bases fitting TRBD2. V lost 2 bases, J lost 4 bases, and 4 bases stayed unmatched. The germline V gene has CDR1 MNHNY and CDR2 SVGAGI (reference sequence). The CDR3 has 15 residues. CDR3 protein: CASSYAREGTGELFF. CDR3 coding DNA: TGTGCCAGCAGTTACGCCAGGGAGGGCACCGGGGAGCTGTTTTTT.

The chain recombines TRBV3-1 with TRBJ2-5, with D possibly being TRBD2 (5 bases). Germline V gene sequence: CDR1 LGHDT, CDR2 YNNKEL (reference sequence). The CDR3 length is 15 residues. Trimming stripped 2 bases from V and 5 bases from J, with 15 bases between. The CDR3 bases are TGTGCCAGCAGCCAAATTAGCTCCCAGCGGGAGACCCAGTACTTC. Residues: CASSQISSQRETQYF.

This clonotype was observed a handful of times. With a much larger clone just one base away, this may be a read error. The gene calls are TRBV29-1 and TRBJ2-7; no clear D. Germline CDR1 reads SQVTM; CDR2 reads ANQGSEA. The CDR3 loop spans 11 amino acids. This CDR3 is CGALVSYEQYF. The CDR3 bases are TGCGGCGCGTTAGTCTCCTACGAGCAGTACTTC.